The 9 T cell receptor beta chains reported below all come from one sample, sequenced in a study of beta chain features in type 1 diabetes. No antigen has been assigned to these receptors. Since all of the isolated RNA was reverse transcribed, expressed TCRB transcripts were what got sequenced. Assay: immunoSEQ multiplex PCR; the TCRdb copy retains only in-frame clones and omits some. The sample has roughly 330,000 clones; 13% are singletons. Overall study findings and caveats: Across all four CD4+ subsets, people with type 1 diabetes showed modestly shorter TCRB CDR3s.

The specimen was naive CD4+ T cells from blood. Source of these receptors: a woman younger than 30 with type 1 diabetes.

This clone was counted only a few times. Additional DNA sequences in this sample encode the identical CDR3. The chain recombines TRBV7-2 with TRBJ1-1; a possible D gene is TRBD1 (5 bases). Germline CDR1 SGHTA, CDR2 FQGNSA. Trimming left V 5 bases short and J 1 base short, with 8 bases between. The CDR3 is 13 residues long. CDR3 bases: TGTGCCAGCAGCCTTACAGGGAACACTGAAGCTTTCTTT. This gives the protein CASSLTGNTEAFF.

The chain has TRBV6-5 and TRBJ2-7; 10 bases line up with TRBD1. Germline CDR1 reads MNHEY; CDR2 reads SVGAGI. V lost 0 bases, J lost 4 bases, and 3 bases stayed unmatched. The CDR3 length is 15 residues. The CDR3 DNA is TGTGCCAGCAGTTACTCGACAGGGGGCCAGTACGAGCAGTACGTC. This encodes CASSYSTGGQYEQYV.

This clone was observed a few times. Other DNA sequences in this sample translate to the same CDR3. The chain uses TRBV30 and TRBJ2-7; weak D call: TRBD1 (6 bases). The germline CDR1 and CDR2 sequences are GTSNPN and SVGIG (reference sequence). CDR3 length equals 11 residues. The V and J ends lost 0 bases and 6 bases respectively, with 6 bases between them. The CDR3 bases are TGTGCCTGGAGTGTACAGGGCGAGCAGTACTTC. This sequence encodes CAWSVQGEQYF.

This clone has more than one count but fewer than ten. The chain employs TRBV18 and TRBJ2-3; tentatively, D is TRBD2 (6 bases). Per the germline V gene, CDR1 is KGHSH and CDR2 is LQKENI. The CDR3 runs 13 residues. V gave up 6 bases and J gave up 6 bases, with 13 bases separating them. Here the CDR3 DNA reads TGTGCCAGCTCCCGTGGGGGGACGGATACGCAGTATTTT. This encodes CASSRGGTDTQYF.

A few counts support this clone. The CDR3 loop is CASTSGGREQFF. CDR3 nucleotides: TGTGCCAGCACCTCAGGGGGACGTGAGCAGTTCTTC. The chain combines TRBV28 with TRBJ2-1, with 7 nucleotides matching TRBD1. V trimming: 7 bases; J trimming: 9 bases; junction bases outside the gene matches: 6. This CDR3 spans 12 amino acids. The germline V gene has CDR1 MDHEN and CDR2 SYDVKM.

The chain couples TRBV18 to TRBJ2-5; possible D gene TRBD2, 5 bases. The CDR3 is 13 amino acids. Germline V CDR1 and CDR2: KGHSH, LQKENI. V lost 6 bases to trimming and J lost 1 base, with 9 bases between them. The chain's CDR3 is CASSAGSQETQYF. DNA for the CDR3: TGTGCCAGCTCCGCGGGCTCCCAAGAGACCCAGTACTTC.

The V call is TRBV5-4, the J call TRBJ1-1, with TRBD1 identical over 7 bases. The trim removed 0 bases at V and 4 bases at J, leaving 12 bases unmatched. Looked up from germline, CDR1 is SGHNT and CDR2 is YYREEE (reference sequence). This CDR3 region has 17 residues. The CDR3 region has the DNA TGTGCCAGCAGCTTGGCCCGCAGGGGGAAGGGTGTCACTGAAGCTTTCTTT. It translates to CASSLARRGKGVTEAFF.

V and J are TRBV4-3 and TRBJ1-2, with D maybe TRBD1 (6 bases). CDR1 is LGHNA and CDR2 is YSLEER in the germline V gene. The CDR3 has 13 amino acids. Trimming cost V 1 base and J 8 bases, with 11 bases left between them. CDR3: CASSQGYRDGYTF. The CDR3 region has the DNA TGCGCCAGCAGCCAAGGGTACAGGGACGGCTACACCTTC.

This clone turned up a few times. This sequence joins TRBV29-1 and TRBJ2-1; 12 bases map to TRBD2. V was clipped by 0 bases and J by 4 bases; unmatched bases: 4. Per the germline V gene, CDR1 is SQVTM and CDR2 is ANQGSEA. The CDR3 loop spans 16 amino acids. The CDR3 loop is CSVEDASGRAYNEQFF. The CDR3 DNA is TGCAGCGTTGAAGATGCTAGCGGGAGGGCTTACAATGAGCAGTTCTTC.